The clone carrying this TCR beta chain was seen a handful of times. What it binds is not known. These data originate in a study of blood T cells in healthy people across ages. Study results and caveats: The unknown donor CMV status may have confounded expanded clonotype changes.

Primed by a sample-barcoded 5' primer and a J-beta primer mix, a second PCR proceeded for 7 to 11 cycles. TCRdb independently ran MiXCR on the 5' RACE reads; one entry per CDR3 protein. The sample has around 940,000 distinct CDR3 sequences, just over 50% seen once. Germline V gene sequence: CDR1 MNHEY, CDR2 SMNVEV (reference sequence). The trim removed 3 bases at V and 0 bases at J, leaving 13 bases unmatched. This CDR3 region has 21 residues. This TCR was sampled from a woman aged 55 to 70 in good health. The sequenced sample consisted of blood. This rearrangement joins TRBV27 to TRBJ2-6; 11 bases line up with TRBD1. This CDR3 reads CASSFTTRPGQGVSGANVLTF. As DNA, the CDR3 is TGTGCCAGCAGTTTCACGACTCGCCCGGGACAGGGGGTCTCTGGGGCCAACGTCCTGACTTTC.